These 14 T cell receptor beta chains originate from one sample sequenced in a study of spatial heterogeneity in lung cancer. Indicated time point: sample taken at primary tumor resection. The authors sequenced whole RNA from tumor, nontumor lung or frozen PBMC without sorting. One entry per CDR3 protein, called by TCRdb with MiXCR from the 5' RACE reads. The sample holds tens of thousands of distinct CDR3 sequences, about a fifth seen once. Sequenced material: PBMCs, taken at surgery. These receptors were obtained from a male donor with early-stage non-small cell lung cancer.

This clonotype was counted many times. This chain uses TRBV5-1 with TRBJ2-3; D unclear. Germline V gene lookup returns CDR1 SGHRS and CDR2 YFSETQ. With 6 bases removed from V and 5 bases from J, the gap between germline ends came to 10 bases. The CDR3 contains 12 residues. The CDR3 loop reads CASMIHEDTQYF. CDR3 coding DNA: TGCGCCAGCATGATACACGAAGATACGCAGTATTTT. The full variable domain, with the rest looked up from reference TRBV5-1 and TRBJ2-3, is KAGVTQTPRYLIKTRGQQVTLSCSPISGHRSVSWYQQTPGQGLQFLFEYFSETQRNKGNFPGRFSGRQFSNSRSEMNVSTLELGDSALYLCASMIHEDTQYFGPGTRLTVL.

This clonotype has only a few counts. For the CDR3, the DNA is TGCAGTGCTTTTGGCGACCGCACAGATACGCAGTATTTT. It translates to CSAFGDRTDTQYF. The chain recombines TRBV20-1 with TRBJ2-3, with no clear D. Looked up from germline, CDR1 is DFQATT and CDR2 is SNEGSKA (reference sequence). V lost 5 bases, J lost 1 base, and 10 bases lay in between. The CDR3 extends over 13 amino acids.

This clonotype was recorded a few times. V is TRBV4-2 and J is TRBJ2-3, with D possibly TRBD2 on 6 matching bases. Germline CDR1 reads LGHNA; CDR2 reads YNFKEQ. This CDR3 region has 17 residues. With 0 bases removed from V and 3 bases from J, the gap between germline ends came to 16 bases. The CDR3: CASSQEGTGVGTDTQYF. The CDR3, as DNA: TGTGCCAGCAGCCAAGAGGGAACGGGAGTGGGGACAGATACGCAGTATTTT.

This chain connects TRBV5-5 to TRBJ1-1; 8 nucleotides match TRBD1. The CDR3 is made up of 14 amino acids. Germline CDR1 and CDR2: SGHKS and YYEKEE (reference sequence). V was pared by 3 bases and J by 5 bases, with 6 bases of the junction left unmatched. The CDR3 DNA reads TGTGCCAGCAGCTCTACGACAGGGGAAACTGAAGCTTTCTTT. This codes for CASSSTTGETEAFF.

The genes are TRBV28 and TRBJ2-7, with D perhaps matching TRBD2 (6 bases). V was cut by 6 bases and J by 0 bases, with 15 bases left in between. The germline CDR1 and CDR2 sequences are MDHEN and SYDVKM. The CDR3 is made up of 15 amino acids. CDR3 in DNA: TGTGCCAGCAGCCCCGGGACTTCGAGCTCCTACGAGCAGTACTTC. This codes for CASSPGTSSSYEQYF.

Comment on this clonotype: This may be a read error, as it is one base from a much larger clone. The rearrangement links TRBV19 to TRBJ2-1; 10 positions match TRBD2. Germline CDR1 and CDR2: LNHDA and SQIVND (reference sequence). The CDR3 has 16 residues. The CDR3 sequence is CASLPTSGYPYNEQSF. The CDR3 nucleotides are TGTGCCAGCCTACCGACTAGCGGGTACCCCTACAATGAGCAGTCCTTC.

The chain combines TRBV4-3 with TRBJ1-1; D gene unclear. The CDR3 runs to 14 residues. V lost 0 bases, J lost 6 bases, and 11 bases lay in between. The germline CDR1 and CDR2 sequences are LGHNA and YSLEER. The CDR3 DNA is TGCGCCAGCAGCCAAGACGGGAAGGGTTCTGAAGCTTTCTTT. It yields the protein CASSQDGKGSEAFF.

The gene calls are TRBV2 and TRBJ2-7; TRBD1 agrees at 9 bases. From germline, CDR1 is SNHLY and CDR2 FYNNEI. The V segment lost 5 bases and the J segment 0 bases; nucleotides outside the gene matches: 8. This CDR3 spans 16 amino acids. The CDR3 coding sequence is TGTGCCAGCAGTCTTCCGCGGGACAGGGACTCCTACGAGCAGTACTTC. Translation gives CASSLPRDRDSYEQYF.

This clonotype occurred many times. CDR3 region: CASSSGTSGSVKNIQYF. In DNA, the CDR3 is TGTGCCAGCAGCTCAGGGACTAGCGGGAGTGTCAAAAACATTCAGTACTTC. V is TRBV11-2 and J is TRBJ2-4, with 14 bases that match TRBD2. J lost 3 bases, V lost 4 bases, and 5 bases had no gene match. This CDR3 is built from 17 residues. Germline values: CDR1 SGHAT, CDR2 FQNNGV.

This clonotype was found many times. The chain has TRBV2 and TRBJ2-1, with TRBD1 matching 9 bases. The CDR3 totals 14 residues. The V and J ends lost 6 bases and 4 bases, in that order; junction bases with no gene match: 4. Germline V CDR1 and CDR2: SNHLY, FYNNEI. CDR3 DNA: TGTGCCAGCAGCCGGGACAGGGATTACAATGAGCAGTTCTTC. Encoded protein: CASSRDRDYNEQFF. Together with reference TRBV2 and TRBJ2-1, the CDR3 gives the full variable domain: EPEVTQTPSHQVTQMGQEVILRCVPISNHLYFYWYRQILGQKVEFLVSFYNNEISEKSEIFDDQFSVERPDGSNFTLKIRSTKLEDSAMYFCASSRDRDYNEQFFGPGTRLTVL.

This clonotype was counted only a few times. The chain joins TRBV5-1 to TRBJ2-5; the D gene could be TRBD1 or TRBD2 (6 bases each). Germline V lookup: CDR1 SGHRS, CDR2 YFSETQ. This CDR3 spans 13 amino acids. Trimming cost V 0 bases and J 4 bases, with 7 bases left between them. CDR3 sequence: CASSLEGGETQYF. For the CDR3, the DNA is TGCGCCAGCAGCTTGGAGGGGGGAGAGACCCAGTACTTC.

This clonotype was seen only a few times. The J gene is TRBJ2-5, the V gene TRBV7-6; 8 nucleotides line up with TRBD1. This CDR3 region has 13 residues. Germline CDR1 SGHVS, CDR2 FNYEAQ. V lost 5 bases, J lost 5 bases, and 4 bases stayed unmatched. CDR3 residues: CASSGQGPETQYF. The CDR3 DNA sequence: TGTGCCAGCAGCGGACAGGGTCCTGAGACCCAGTACTTC.

This clonotype was counted at least ten times. The V and J genes are TRBV29-1 and TRBJ1-5; D gene ambiguous. The V end was cut by 5 bases, the J end by 0 bases, with 8 bases between. Germline assignment: CDR1 SQVTM and CDR2 ANQGSEA. The CDR3 loop spans 13 amino acids. The CDR3 coding sequence is TGCAGCGTTAGAACAGCTAGCAATCAGCCCCAGCATTTT. The encoded protein is CSVRTASNQPQHF.

The V call is TRBV7-8, the J call TRBJ2-3; TRBD2 matches at 9 bases. The V and J ends lost 2 bases and 1 base, in that order; junction bases with no gene match: 4. Germline V gene sequence: CDR1 SGHVS, CDR2 FQNEAQ. CDR3 size: 16 residues. This CDR3 is CASSLISGGRTDTQYF. Written as DNA, the CDR3 is TGTGCCAGCAGCTTAATTAGCGGGGGCCGCACAGATACGCAGTATTTT.